A single sample gave rise to the 23 T cell receptor beta chains below, sequenced in a study of blood T cells in healthy people across ages. The authors ran a second PCR of about 6 to 11 cycles using a sample-barcoded 5' primer and a J-beta primer mix. MiXCR was run by TCRdb on the 5' RACE reads, yielding one entry per CDR3 protein. The data contain 1,300,000 or so distinct CDR3 sequences, 55% to 75% of them singletons. Sequenced material: blood. The receptors stem from a man younger than 35 in good health.

The CDR3 DNA sequence: TGTGCCAGCAGCCAGGGACCGGGGTTCGAGCAGTACTTC. This encodes CASSQGPGFEQYF. The V gene is TRBV12-3 or TRBV12-4, the J gene TRBJ2-4, with D possibly called TRBD1 or TRBD2 (5 bases each). The J call may be mistaken, given a closer DNA end match to TRBJ2-7. The CDR3 totals 13 residues.

The rearrangement joins TRBV12-3 or TRBV12-4 to TRBJ2-5; 12 positions agree with TRBD1. The CDR3 contains 15 residues. Germline trimming cut 3 bases from V and 4 bases from J; bases unmatched to any gene: 3. CDR3 in DNA: TGTGCCAGCAGTTTTCGGGGACAGGGGGCAGAGACCCAGTACTTC. Amino acid sequence: CASSFRGQGAETQYF.

The rearrangement links TRBV21-1 to TRBJ1-2; the table's D call, TRBD1, has no DNA check behind it. TRBV21-1 is reported as a pseudogene. The CDR3 is 17 residues long. The CDR3 bases are TGTGCCAGCAGAGACCACTCCGGGCCATATATGGCCTATGGCTACACCTTC. Its protein product is CASRDHSGPYMAYGYTF.

This clonotype appeared once. The chain joins TRBV29-1 to TRBJ2-7; D possibly corresponds to TRBD1 (5 bases). Trimming shortened V by 0 bases and J by 3 bases, and 12 bases separated the two germline ends. Germline CDR1 is SQVTM and CDR2 is ANQGSEA. This CDR3 comprises 14 residues. CDR3 protein: CSVEEGQGIYEQYF. The CDR3 DNA is TGCAGCGTTGAAGAAGGGCAGGGTATCTACGAGCAGTACTTC.

In its sample, this clonotype was seen a few times. V gene TRBV5-5 combines with J gene TRBJ1-5, with a weak D call TRBD1 (6 bases). Germline V lookup: CDR1 SGHKS, CDR2 YYEKEE (reference sequence). The CDR3 is 15 amino acids. V lost 1 base and J lost 4, with 12 bases in between. CDR3 nucleotide sequence: TGTGCCAGCAGCTTGTGGGCAGGGGAAAATCAGCCCCAGCATTTT. This translates into CASSLWAGENQPQHF.

The chain uses TRBV20-1 and TRBJ1-5; D unresolved. Germline CDR1 and CDR2: DFQATT and SNEGSKA (reference sequence). The CDR3 is 14 amino acids. Trimming cost V 0 bases and J 6 bases, with 12 bases left between them. CDR3 nucleotide sequence: TGCAGTGCTAGAGATCTTAGGGCTAGTCAGCCCCAGCATTTT. Residues: CSARDLRASQPQHF.

Concerning this clonotype itself: One junction end does not reproduce the germline sequence, and a read error may be involved. This sequence joins TRBV7-7 and TRBJ2-2; D possibly uses TRBD1 or TRBD2 (5 bases each). CDR1 and CDR2 from the germline V gene are SSHAT and FNYEAQ (reference sequence). The CDR3 contains 16 residues. The CDR3 DNA reads TGTGCTAGCAGCTTAGGGGACGGATATAACACCGGGGAGCTGTTTTTT. Protein product: CASSLGDGYNTGELFF.

This clonotype was counted once. The CDR3 bases are TGTGCCAGCAGCCGATTAGGACAGGCGAACACAGATACGCAGTATTTT. This gives the protein CASSRLGQANTDTQYF. V usage is TRBV12-3 or TRBV12-4 and J usage is TRBJ2-3, with 7 bases that match TRBD1. After removal of 6 bases from V and 2 bases from J, the junction contained 11 bases not matched to a gene. This CDR3 region has 16 residues.

Remarks on this clonotype: The junction shows a germline mismatch at one end, possibly a read error. The CDR3: CASSSTGDPSYEQYF. The CDR3 region has the DNA TGCGCCAGCAGCTCGACAGGGGACCCCTCCTACGAACAGTACTTC. J is TRBJ2-7 and V is TRBV5-1, with 8 bases aligning to TRBD1. The CDR3 runs 15 residues. Germline V CDR1 and CDR2: SGHRS, YFSETQ.

The gene calls are TRBV12-3 or TRBV12-4 and TRBJ2-7, with 10 nucleotides matching TRBD1. Matching the DNA end better, TRBJ2-5 makes the J call doubtful. This CDR3 is built from 17 residues. Here the CDR3 DNA reads TGTGCCAGCAGTTCTGCCCGGGACAGGGGTTCTCTAGAGACCCAGTACTTC. It encodes CASSSARDRGSLETQYF.

This clonotype was recorded a few times. The J gene is TRBJ2-2, the V gene TRBV11-1, with no clear D. Germline V gene sequence: CDR1 SGHAT, CDR2 FQDESV (reference sequence). Trimming removed 1 base from V and 5 bases from J, with 8 bases in between. The length of the CDR3 is 14 residues. CDR3 loop: CASSLGRQTGELFF. The CDR3 DNA reads TGTGCCAGCAGCTTAGGCAGGCAAACCGGGGAGCTGTTTTTT. The full variable domain, completed using reference TRBV11-1 and TRBJ2-2, is EAEVAQSPRYKITEKSQAVAFWCDPISGHATLYWYRQILGQGPELLVQFQDESVVDDSQLPKDRFSAERLKGVDSTLKIQPAELGDSAMYLCASSLGRQTGELFFGEGSRLTVL.

The rearrangement joins TRBV7-6 to TRBJ2-5, with 10 bases identical to TRBD1. This CDR3 has 15 residues. Germline V gives CDR1 SGHVS, CDR2 FNYEAQ. Germline trimming cut 4 bases from V and 2 bases from J; bases unmatched to any gene: 4. CDR3 residues: CASSWGQGFQETQYF. For the CDR3, the DNA is TGTGCCAGCAGCTGGGGACAGGGGTTTCAAGAGACCCAGTACTTC.

This sequence joins TRBV6-6 and TRBJ2-3; TRBD1 might be the D (5 bases). Trimming pared 4 bases from V and 0 bases from J, leaving 14 bases between. The CDR3 runs 16 residues. Germline lookup yields CDR1 MNHNY and CDR2 SVGAGI (reference sequence). Here the CDR3 reads CASSSSRDWSTDTQYF. The DNA of the CDR3 is TGTGCCAGCAGTTCGTCCAGGGATTGGAGCACAGATACGCAGTATTTT.

The chain recombines TRBV14 with TRBJ1-3; no firm D call. Per the germline V gene, CDR1 is SGHDN and CDR2 is FVKESK. This CDR3 has 17 residues. V was pared by 0 bases and J by 0 bases, with 12 bases between. The CDR3, as DNA: TGTGCCAGCAGCCAAGATTTTATGAGCCACTCTGGAAACACCATATATTTT. This codes for CASSQDFMSHSGNTIYF.

Notes on this clonotype: A much more abundant neighbour one base away suggests this may be a read error. This chain joins TRBV6-6 and TRBJ2-5; possibly TRBD1 for D (5 bases). Judging by the DNA end, TRBJ2-7 fits better; the J call may be wrong. Per the germline V gene, CDR1 is MNHNY and CDR2 is SVGAGI (reference sequence). The CDR3 runs to 11 residues. CDR3 nucleotide sequence: TGTGTCAGCAGTTCAGGGTTCGAGCAGTACTTC. Residues: CVSSSGFEQYF.

This clonotype was picked up a small number of times. The chain couples TRBV11-2 to TRBJ2-3; TRBD2 agrees at 11 bases. The CDR3 runs to 19 residues. V was clipped by 5 bases and J by 0 bases; unmatched bases: 13. The germline V gene encodes CDR1 SGHAT and CDR2 FQNNGV. CDR3 region: CASSRGLADRYFSTDTQYF. CDR3 bases: TGTGCCAGCAGCCGGGGACTAGCGGACCGTTACTTTAGCACAGATACGCAGTATTTT.

The rearrangement uses TRBV29-1 and TRBJ2-1; tentatively, D is TRBD1 (6 bases). Trimming took 5 bases from V and 5 from J, leaving 7 bases between them. The CDR3 has 11 amino acids. CDR1 and CDR2 from the germline V gene are SQVTM and ANQGSEA. CDR3 in DNA: TGCAGCGTTAGGGACAACAATGAGCAGTTCTTC. Amino acids: CSVRDNNEQFF.

The gene calls are TRBV5-1 and TRBJ1-5; D call uncertain. V lost 0 bases and J 5 bases, leaving 9 bases between the germline ends. Germline CDR1 SGHRS, CDR2 YFSETQ. The CDR3 is 14 amino acids. The CDR3 DNA reads TGCGCCAGCAGCTTGGACGGGCAAGATCAGCCCCAGCATTTT. This sequence encodes CASSLDGQDQPQHF.

V usage is TRBV5-6 and J usage is TRBJ2-5; 10 nucleotides agree with TRBD2. The CDR3 totals 18 residues. Per the germline V gene, CDR1 is SGHDT and CDR2 is YYEEEE. V was clipped by 3 bases and J by 4 bases; unmatched bases: 15. The DNA of the CDR3 is TGTGCCAGCAGCTCGGAAACTAGCGGGGCCCACCCGGGAGAGACCCAGTACTTC. It encodes CASSSETSGAHPGETQYF.

The chain couples TRBV29-1 to TRBJ2-1; 9 bases align to TRBD1. The CDR3 is 13 amino acids. Germline V gives CDR1 SQVTM, CDR2 ANQGSEA. Written as DNA, the CDR3 is TGCAGTCAGGGACAGGGCTTATACAATGAGCAGTTCTTC. This sequence encodes CSQGQGLYNEQFF.

The rearrangement uses TRBV5-1 and TRBJ1-5, with a weak D call TRBD1 (5 bases). CDR1 SGHRS and CDR2 YFSETQ come from the germline V gene. The CDR3 runs to 14 residues. Between the trimmed V and J ends, which lost 0 bases and 9 bases, there was a span of 13 bases. This CDR3 reads CASSLEGLGWPQHF. The CDR3 DNA reads as TGCGCCAGCAGCTTGGAGGGACTTGGCTGGCCCCAGCATTTT.

This clonotype was observed a handful of times. The chain combines TRBV20-1 with TRBJ2-2; 7 bases agree with TRBD1. V lost 3 bases and J lost 4; bases outside the gene matches: 5. Germline V gene lookup returns CDR1 DFQATT and CDR2 SNEGSKA (reference sequence). This CDR3 contains 14 residues. Here the CDR3 reads CSASLQGVTGELFF. The CDR3 nucleotides are TGCAGTGCTAGTCTCCAGGGGGTCACCGGGGAGCTGTTTTTT.

J is TRBJ1-4 and V is TRBV2, with 7 bases matching TRBD1. With V trimmed by 4 bases and J by 7 bases, 0 bases remained unmatched. CDR3 length: 12 residues. The V gene's germline CDR1 is SNHLY and CDR2 FYNNEI. CDR3 loop: CASSAGGEKLFF. The CDR3 bases are TGTGCCAGCAGTGCAGGGGGTGAAAAACTGTTTTTT. The full variable domain, its missing parts supplied by reference TRBV2 and TRBJ1-4, is EPEVTQTPSHQVTQMGQEVILRCVPISNHLYFYWYRQILGQKVEFLVSFYNNEISEKSEIFDDQFSVERPDGSNFTLKIRSTKLEDSAMYFCASSAGGEKLFFGSGTQLSVL.